Listed below are T cell receptor beta chains from one sample, sequenced in a study of blood T cells in healthy people across ages. TCRdb re-called the 5' RACE reads through MiXCR, storing one row per CDR3 protein. Among about a million distinct CDR3 sequences listed, approximately 50% were seen once. Material for sequencing was blood. These receptors all stem from an older woman in good health. Each CDR3 is given with its conserved first and last residue. A D gene is named only where the DNA matches it firmly. Only part of the rows carry a size: once, few, many, or a class if the clone is expanded.

few	TRBV7-8	TRBJ2-3	TRBD2	CASAASGVDTQYF	TGTGCCTCGGCGGCTAGCGGGGTAGATACGCAGTATTTT
-	TRBV20-1	TRBJ2-3	TRBD1	CSAPRDRVTDTQYF	TGCAGTGCCCCCCGGGACAGGGTAACGGATACGCAGTATTTT
-	TRBV5-5	TRBJ1-2	-	CASTKGGFGYGYTF	TGTGCCAGCACGAAGGGAGGGTTTGGCTATGGCTACACCTTC
-	TRBV29-1	TRBJ2-3	TRBD2	CSVDWLAGSPDTQYF	TGCAGCGTTGATTGGCTAGCGGGAAGTCCGGATACGCAGTATTTT
-	TRBV30	TRBJ2-3	TRBD2	CAWRALTSGYRTQYF	TGTGCCTGGAGGGCCCTTACTAGCGGGTATCGTACGCAGTATTTT
few	TRBV9	TRBJ2-1	-	CASSATGLPYNEQFF	TGTGCCAGCAGCGCAACAGGTTTGCCCTACAATGAGCAGTTCTTC
few	TRBV25-1	TRBJ2-3	-	CAIEGSGNTQYF	TGTGCCATAGAGGGGTCAGGGAATACGCAGTATTTT
-	TRBV3-1	TRBJ2-3	TRBD2	CASGHAGGTDTQYF	TGTGCCAGCGGCCATGCGGGGGGCACAGATACGCAGTATTTT
-	TRBV28	TRBJ2-3	-	CASSPLVSTDTQYF	TGTGCCAGCAGTCCCCTGGTCAGCACAGATACGCAGTATTTT
-	TRBV2	TRBJ2-3	-	CASSPINHVTDTQYF	TGTGCCAGCAGTCCCATAAACCATGTCACAGATACGCAGTATTTT
-	TRBV7-9	TRBJ2-1	TRBD1	CASSLDPGQSYNEQFF	TGTGCCAGCAGCCTCGATCCGGGACAGAGTTACAATGAGCAGTTCTTT
-	TRBV2	TRBJ2-7	TRBD2	CASSPGTSAFNEQYF	TGTGCCAGCAGTCCCGGGACTAGCGCGTTCAATGAGCAGTACTTC
-	TRBV20-1	TRBJ2-7	-	CSAEWEKSYEQYF	TGCAGTGCAGAGTGGGAGAAATCCTACGAGCAGTACTTC
few	TRBV18	TRBJ2-7	-	CASSRVSSYEQYF	TGTGCCAGCTCCAGGGTATCATCCTACGAGCAGTACTTC
-	TRBV6-5	TRBJ2-7	TRBD1	CASSDWTGGSYEQYF	TGTGCCAGCAGTGACTGGACAGGGGGGAGTTACGAGCAGTACTTC
few	TRBV29-1	TRBJ2-1	TRBD1	CSVNRDREINEQFF	TGCAGCGTCAACCGGGACAGGGAGATCAATGAGCAGTTCTTC
-	TRBV20-1	TRBJ2-1	-	CSARDQTGRDNEQFF	TGCAGTGCTAGAGATCAAACAGGAAGGGACAATGAGCAGTTCTTC
few	TRBV4-1	TRBJ2-7	-	CASSQGRGGRNYEQYF	TGCGCCAGCAGCCAAGGTCGTGGGGGAAGAAACTACGAGCAGTACTTC
-	TRBV6-1	TRBJ2-4	TRBD1	CASSETTGIAKNIQYF	TGTGCCAGCAGTGAAACGACAGGGATAGCCAAAAACATTCAGTACTTC
-	TRBV30	TRBJ2-1	-	CACASTREYNEQFF	TGTGCCTGTGCCTCGACGAGGGAATACAATGAGCAGTTCTTC
few	TRBV13	TRBJ2-6	-	CASSFSKAMFSGANVLTF	TGTGCCAGCAGCTTCAGTAAGGCCATGTTCTCTGGGGCCAACGTCCTGACTTTC
-	TRBV29-1	TRBJ2-1	TRBD2	CSVGGTSGRSLSRDEQFF	TGCAGCGTTGGGGGGACTAGCGGGAGAAGTTTATCTCGGGATGAGCAGTTCTTC
few	TRBV28	TRBJ2-4	TRBD2	CASSSIHGTKSENIQYF	TGTGCCAGCAGTTCTATTCACGGGACTAAAAGCGAGAACATTCAGTACTTC
-	TRBV20-1	TRBJ2-5	TRBD2	CSARAGGPLSKETQYF	TGCAGTGCTAGAGCGGGAGGGCCTCTTTCTAAAGAGACCCAGTACTTC
-	TRBV5-5	TRBJ2-7	-	CASSEARYSSYEQYF	TGTGCCAGCAGCGAGGCGCGCTACAGCTCCTACGAGCAGTACTTC
-	TRBV20-1	TRBJ2-5	-	CSAARVETQYF	TGCAGTGCTGCCCGGGTAGAGACCCAGTACTTC
few	TRBV29-1	TRBJ2-3	-	CSVAAESDTQYF	TGCAGCGTTGCAGCGGAGTCAGATACGCAGTATTTT
-	TRBV12-1	TRBJ2-6	-	CASSPKTGAGANVLTF	TGTGCCAGCAGCCCCAAGACAGGGGCTGGGGCCAACGTCCTGACTTTC
few	TRBV6-1	TRBJ1-6	-	CASRRQGMNSPLHF	TGTGCCAGCAGACGGCAGGGGATGAATTCACCCCTCCACTTT
many	TRBV7-2	TRBJ2-5	-	CASSSQIGLLSETQYF	TGTGCCAGCAGCTCACAAATAGGACTATTGAGTGAGACCCAGTACTTC
few	TRBV28	TRBJ2-1	-	CASLLGGSGLNEQFF	TGTGCCAGCCTTTTGGGGGGAAGTGGTCTGAATGAGCAGTTCTTC
few	TRBV10-3	TRBJ1-5	TRBD1	CAISESQGVWSQPQHF	TGTGCCATCAGTGAGTCCCAGGGGGTGTGGAGTCAGCCCCAGCATTTT
few	TRBV30	TRBJ2-5	TRBD2	CAWRTSGRGTQETQYF	TGTGCCTGGAGGACTAGCGGGAGAGGGACGCAAGAGACCCAGTACTTC
few	TRBV4-2	TRBJ2-5	-	CASSQGGETWTQYF	TGTGCCAGCAGCCAAGGGGGGGAAACTTGGACCCAGTACTTC
-	TRBV20-1	TRBJ1-2	-	CSARQAPYGYTF	TGCAGTGCTAGACAGGCGCCCTATGGCTACACCTTC
few	TRBV20-1	TRBJ1-5	-	CSASVGYSNQPQHF	TGCAGTGCTAGTGTAGGCTATAGCAATCAGCCCCAGCATTTT
-	TRBV10-3	TRBJ2-5	TRBD1	CAVRPGQKNQETQYF	TGTGCCGTCAGGCCGGGACAGAAGAACCAAGAGACCCAGTACTTC
-	TRBV5-1	TRBJ1-2	-	CASSLGTASQDYGYTF	TGCGCCAGCAGCTTGGGAACGGCATCGCAAGATTATGGCTACACCTTC
few	TRBV28	TRBJ2-7	TRBD2	CASSAPPATSGVYEQYF	TGTGCCAGCAGTGCCCCCCCCGCTACTAGCGGAGTATACGAGCAGTACTTC
-	TRBV18	TRBJ1-1	-	CASSPGGLTNTEAFF	TGTGCCAGCTCACCAGGGGGCCTGACGAACACTGAAGCTTTCTTT
-	TRBV4-3	TRBJ2-3	-	CASSDSTAISSTDTQYF	TGCGCCAGCAGCGACAGCACGGCTATTTCTAGCACAGATACGCAGTATTTT
few	TRBV29-1	TRBJ2-3	TRBD2	CSVAGLVIGTGDTQYF	TGCAGCGTTGCGGGACTAGTGATTGGCACTGGGGATACGCAGTATTTT
once	TRBV5-1	TRBJ2-1	-	CASSLANPINEQFF	TGCGCCAGCAGCCTAGCGAATCCTATCAATGAGCAGTTCTTC
-	TRBV7-9	TRBJ2-7	TRBD1	CASSHGTGGYNEQYF	TGTGCCAGCAGCCACGGGACAGGGGGTTACAATGAGCAGTACTTC
-	TRBV6-2/TRBV6-3	TRBJ1-5	-	CASTGPGQPQHF	TGTGCCAGTACCGGCCCGGGTCAGCCCCAGCATTTT
few	TRBV10-3	TRBJ2-7	-	CAISEWSYEQYF	TGTGCCATCAGTGAGTGGTCCTACGAGCAGTACTTC
-	TRBV2	TRBJ1-1	-	CASGGNRPFSTEAFF	TGTGCCAGCGGGGGAAACAGGCCATTTAGCACTGAAGCTTTCTTT
few	TRBV20-1	TRBJ2-5	TRBD2	CSAREALAGQETQYF	TGCAGTGCTAGAGAAGCCCTAGCGGGGCAAGAGACCCAGTACTTC
once	TRBV14	TRBJ2-1	-	CASSKYQGGEQFF	TGTGCCAGCAGTAAATATCAGGGTGGTGAGCAGTTCTTC
-	TRBV7-9	TRBJ1-2	-	CASSPADPYGYTF	TGTGCCAGCAGCCCAGCAGATCCTTATGGCTACACCTTC
-	TRBV6-2/TRBV6-3	TRBJ2-5	TRBD1	CASSRRTTGGNEQYF	TGTGCCAGCAGCCGCCGAACAACAGGGGGCAATGAGCAGTACTTC
-	TRBV6-5	TRBJ1-4	-	CASSSNYPATNEKLFF	TGTGCCAGCAGTTCAAACTACCCTGCAACTAATGAAAAACTGTTTTTT
-	TRBV6-5	TRBJ1-5	-	CASTRRPDQPQHF	TGTGCCAGCACTAGACGGCCAGATCAGCCCCAGCATTTT
few	TRBV19	TRBJ2-7	-	CASSELQGSYEQYF	TGTGCCAGTAGTGAGCTTCAGGGGTCCTACGAGCAGTACTTC
-	TRBV7-2	TRBJ2-7	-	CASSLKRTAGSYEQYF	TGTGCCAGCAGCTTAAAAAGGACTGCGGGTTCCTACGAGCAGTACTTC
-	TRBV18	TRBJ2-7	-	CASSQGANEQYF	TGTGCCAGCTCTCAAGGAGCGAACGAGCAGTACTTC
-	TRBV4-2	TRBJ2-1	-	CASSHSLPGNEQFF	TGTGCCAGCAGCCACTCCCTTCCCGGAAATGAGCAGTTCTTC